The 5 T cell receptor beta chains reported below all come from one sample, sequenced in a study of blood T cell repertoires in COVID-19. Profiled with immunoSEQ multiplex PCR; TCRdb holds only in-frame clones, not every one. The table records 88,000 or so clones, roughly 90% of them present only once. The sequenced sample was peripheral blood. Source of these receptors: a man between 50 and 59 years old with acute or convalescent COVID-19.

The V call is TRBV4-1, the J call TRBJ1-3; D remains unclear. Trimming stripped 0 bases from V and 1 base from J, with 7 bases between. Germline-derived CDR1 and CDR2 are MGHRA and YSYEKL. This CDR3 spans 15 amino acids. The CDR3 nucleotides are TGCGCCAGCAGCCAAGATAGAGGGTCTGGAAACACCATATATTTT. This gives the protein CASSQDRGSGNTIYF.

The J gene is TRBJ1-5, the V gene TRBV4-1, with 7 bases matching TRBD1. V lost 4 bases to trimming and J lost 3 bases; unmatched junction nucleotides: 6. The length of the CDR3 is 15 residues. The germline V gene has CDR1 MGHRA and CDR2 YSYEKL. CDR3 loop: CASSPGGRVNQPQHF. The CDR3 DNA follows: TGCGCCAGCAGCCCAGGGGGTAGAGTCAATCAGCCCCAGCATTTT.

This sequence joins TRBV14 and TRBJ1-2; 10 bases fit TRBD1. Looked up from germline, CDR1 is SGHDN and CDR2 is FVKESK. CDR3 length: 16 residues. V dropped 1 base and J dropped 7; count of bases not matched to a gene: 9. CDR3: CASSQGGTGAVGGYTF. The CDR3 DNA follows: TGTGCCAGCAGCCAAGGGGGGACAGGGGCAGTTGGTGGCTACACCTTC.

The chain combines TRBV7-3 with TRBJ2-7; a weak D match, TRBD1 (6 bases). V shed 2 bases and J shed 3 bases, with 32 bases lying between them. CDR3 size: 21 residues. Looked up from germline, CDR1 is SGHTA and CDR2 is FQGTGA. CDR3 DNA: TGTGCCAGCAGCTTAGGCGACCTCAGGGGAGACGCGGAATTAGGCGTCTACGAGCAGTACTTC. Protein sequence: CASSLGDLRGDAELGVYEQYF.

V usage is TRBV3-1 (or the pseudogene TRBV3-2) and J usage is TRBJ1-4; 10 positions agree with TRBD1. There are 16 residues in the CDR3. Germline assignment: CDR1 LGHDT and CDR2 YNNKEL (reference sequence). The junction had 9 bases not matched to a gene; V was cut back by 3 bases and J by 8 bases. CDR3 loop: CASSHTPGQGFEKLFF. CDR3 in DNA: TGTGCCAGCAGCCATACCCCGGGACAGGGGTTCGAAAAACTGTTTTTT.